This T cell receptor (beta chain) was obtained from a study of T cells expressing NK-cell markers. CDR1 is KGHSH and CDR2 is LQKENI in the germline V gene. There are 15 residues in the CDR3. TCRdb processed the 5' RACE reads again and assigns one entry to each CDR3 protein, with no DNA. Recorded for this sample: some 140,000 distinct CDR3 sequences. Sequences were obtained from blood T cells: a sorted CD56 or NKG2C T cell subset, CD4+ or CD8+ T cells, or bulk PBMC T cells (not recorded which). The chain recombines TRBV18 with TRBJ2-7; with no DNA, the TCRdb D assignment of TRBD2 cannot be verified. This sequence was found in a woman in her forties or fifties in good health. The CDR3 region is CASSPRTSGRNEQYF.